Below are 23 T cell receptor beta chains sequenced from a single sample in a study of a mutant IDH1 vaccine in newly diagnosed glioma. Clones were read by immunoSEQ multiplex PCR, and TCRdb kept only the in-frame ones, dropping some. The sample carries approximately 80,000 clones, roughly 90% recorded once. Time point specified: week 5, during vaccination. In the vaccine, a single dose held 300 ug of the mutant IDH1 20-mer peptide, along with topical imiquimod. Their recognized antigens are unknown. The sample consisted of PBMCs, taken from a glioma patient whose treatment included an IDH1 peptide vaccine. The receptors shown here come from a woman between 45 and 65 years old with glioma.

J is TRBJ2-7 and V is TRBV29-1; D is unclear. Per the germline V gene, CDR1 is SQVTM and CDR2 is ANQGSEA. Trimming took off 8 bases at V and 5 bases at J, with 13 bases between the two ends. This CDR3 is built from 11 residues. The CDR3 DNA sequence: TGCAGCCTCCTGAGCGACCACGAGCAGTACTTC. It encodes CSLLSDHEQYF.

Here the CDR3 reads CASSPGGGPKSTEAFF. CDR3 DNA: TGCGCCAGCAGTCCCGGCGGGGGTCCCAAGAGCACTGAAGCTTTCTTT. This chain connects TRBV4-1 to TRBJ1-1, with D perhaps matching TRBD1 (5 bases). CDR1 and CDR2 (germline): MGHRA, YSYEKL. The CDR3 consists of 16 residues. V lost 6 bases, J lost 4 bases, and 21 bases lay in between.

The rearrangement uses TRBV5-1 and TRBJ2-5; D could derive from TRBD1 or TRBD2 (5 bases each). CDR1 SGHRS and CDR2 YFSETQ come from the germline V gene. Between the trimmed V and J ends, which lost 5 bases and 2 bases, there was a span of 13 bases. The CDR3 runs 14 residues. The CDR3 DNA is TGCGCCAGCAGGCTGGGACCAGAACAAGAGACCCAGTACTTC. Translating gives CASRLGPEQETQYF.

V is TRBV15 and J is TRBJ2-7; TRBD1 or TRBD2 may be the D gene (5 bases each). V was clipped by 2 bases and J by 6 bases, with 29 bases between them. This CDR3 region has 19 residues. The germline CDR1 and CDR2 sequences are LNHNV and YYDKDF (reference sequence). The CDR3: CATSRSWGQRTGTLGEQYF. The CDR3 DNA follows: TGTGCCACCAGCAGATCATGGGGCCAACGGACGGGGACCTTGGGCGAGCAGTACTTC.

This rearrangement joins TRBV2 to TRBJ1-4, with D perhaps TRBD1 (6 bases). With 6 bases removed from V and 3 bases from J, the gap between germline ends came to 20 bases. Per the germline V gene, CDR1 is SNHLY and CDR2 is FYNNEI. This CDR3 region has 17 residues. The CDR3 reads CASRRASGAPSNEKLFF. The CDR3 DNA sequence: TGTGCCAGCAGGAGGGCGTCAGGGGCGCCGTCTAATGAAAAACTGTTTTTT.

The chain joins TRBV14 to TRBJ2-7; 7 nucleotides agree with TRBD2. Looked up from germline, CDR1 is SGHDN and CDR2 is FVKESK. J lost 6 bases, V lost 2 bases, and 13 bases had no gene match. The CDR3 runs to 16 residues. In DNA, the CDR3 is TGTGCCAGCAGCCAAAATATGGGGGGGGTGCACGTCGAGCAGTACTTC. It is translated as CASSQNMGGVHVEQYF. Combining the CDR3 with reference TRBV14 and TRBJ2-7 gives the whole variable domain EAGVTQFPSHSVIEKGQTVTLRCDPISGHDNLYWYRRVMGKEIKFLLHFVKESKQDESGMPNNRFLAERTGGTYSTLKVQPAELEDSGVYFCASSQNMGGVHVEQYFGPGTRLTVT.

The genes are TRBV2 and TRBJ1-1; D may be TRBD1 (5 bases). V lost 3 bases and J 4 bases, leaving 6 bases between the germline ends. Germline assignment: CDR1 SNHLY and CDR2 FYNNEI. CDR3 length equals 12 residues. CDR3 protein: CASSEGGTEAFF. Here the CDR3 DNA reads TGTGCCAGCAGTGAGGGGGGCACTGAAGCTTTCTTT.

The chain is built from TRBV19 and TRBJ2-1; 14 bases fit TRBD2. Germline CDR1 is LNHDA and CDR2 is SQIVND (reference sequence). The CDR3 has 16 amino acids. J lost 7 bases, V lost 6 bases, and 8 bases had no gene match. The CDR3: CASRSGTSGRGNEQFF. DNA for the CDR3: TGTGCCAGTAGGAGCGGGACTAGCGGGAGAGGGAATGAGCAGTTCTTC.

The genes are TRBV2 and TRBJ2-1; D may be TRBD2 (6 bases). Between the trimmed V and J ends, which lost 11 bases and 0 bases, there was a span of 14 bases. Germline V gene data show CDR1 as SNHLY and CDR2 as FYNNEI. CDR3 size: 14 residues. The CDR3 DNA follows: TGTGCCTGCCGCGGGGTTAACTCCTACAATGAGCAGTTCTTC. Its translation: CACRGVNSYNEQFF.

This chain uses TRBV2 with TRBJ1-2; D uncertain. With 6 bases removed from V and 3 bases from J, the gap between germline ends came to 11 bases. The CDR3 is made up of 13 amino acids. From germline, CDR1 is SNHLY and CDR2 FYNNEI. CDR3 DNA: TGTGCCAGCAGCCCGACAAATTACTATGGCTACACCTTC. Protein: CASSPTNYYGYTF.

For the CDR3, the DNA is TGTGCCAGCACCCCTACGGCAGGGACGGTCGAGACCCAGTACTTC. This gives the protein CASTPTAGTVETQYF. The chain uses TRBV11-2 and TRBJ2-5, with D perhaps matching TRBD1 or TRBD2 (5 bases each). Germline lookup yields CDR1 SGHAT and CDR2 FQNNGV. The CDR3 contains 15 residues. The ends were cut back, 7 bases at V and 5 bases at J, with 20 bases in the middle.

This clone was observed a single time. V gene TRBV18 combines with J gene TRBJ1-3; 7 bases agree with TRBD1. This CDR3 comprises 16 residues. The germline gives CDR1 KGHSH, CDR2 LQKENI. After removal of 5 bases from V and 0 bases from J, the junction contained 7 bases not matched to a gene. The CDR3 protein is CASSSQGPLSGNTIYF. The CDR3 DNA reads TGTGCCAGCTCATCACAGGGGCCCCTCTCTGGAAACACCATATATTTT. Complete variable domain (other parts from reference TRBV18 and TRBJ1-3): NAGVMQNPRHLVRRRGQEARLRCSPMKGHSHVYWYRQLPEEGLKFMVYLQKENIIDESGMPKERFSAEFPKEGPSILRIQQVVRGDSAAYFCASSSQGPLSGNTIYFGEGSWLTVV.

The genes are TRBV19 and TRBJ2-5; TRBD2 agrees at 16 bases. Germline V gene data show CDR1 as LNHDA and CDR2 as SQIVND (reference sequence). This CDR3 region has 20 residues. V was pared by 2 bases and J by 2 bases, with 11 bases of the junction left unmatched. CDR3 residues: CASSISVGTSGRARQETQYF. Written as DNA, the CDR3 is TGTGCCAGTAGTATAAGTGTGGGGACTAGCGGGAGGGCGCGGCAAGAGACCCAGTACTTC. The complete variable domain, with remaining parts taken from reference TRBV19 and TRBJ2-5, reads DGGITQSPKYLFRKEGQNVTLSCEQNLNHDAMYWYRQDPGQGLRLIYYSQIVNDFQKGDIAEGYSVSREKKESFPLTVTSAQKNPTAFYLCASSISVGTSGRARQETQYFGPGTRLLVL.

The rearrangement uses TRBV7-9 and TRBJ2-7, with 7 bases aligning to TRBD1. The CDR3 length is 14 residues. V lost 5 bases and J lost 3; bases outside the gene matches: 7. CDR1 and CDR2 from the germline V gene are SEHNR and FQNEAQ (reference sequence). The CDR3 loop reads CASSPRQGHYEQYF. CDR3 nucleotide sequence: TGTGCCAGCAGCCCGCGACAGGGACACTACGAGCAGTACTTC. Full variable domain (missing parts from reference TRBV7-9 and TRBJ2-7): DTGVSQNPRHKITKRGQNVTFRCDPISEHNRLYWYRQTLGQGPEFLTYFQNEAQLEKSRLLSDRFSAERPKGSFSTLEIQRTEQGDSAMYLCASSPRQGHYEQYFGPGTRLTVT.

The CDR3 sequence is CASSVLPGRGVGALHF. The CDR3, as DNA: TGTGCCAGCAGCGTACTTCCCGGACGGGGGGTAGGGGCCCTCCACTTT. The V and J genes are TRBV9 and TRBJ1-6; D possibly corresponds to TRBD1 (5 bases). The V end was cut by 1 base, the J end by 14 bases, with 22 bases between. CDR1 is SGDLS, CDR2 YYNGEE, per germline. The length of the CDR3 is 16 residues.

J is TRBJ2-7 and V is TRBV7-2; 7 nucleotides match TRBD2. This CDR3 region has 17 residues. Trimming took 5 bases from V and 0 from J; bases not matched to a gene: 13. Germline CDR1 SGHTA, CDR2 FQGNSA. CDR3 in amino acids: CASSPAGSGTTSYEQYF. The DNA of the CDR3 is TGTGCCAGCAGCCCCGCGGGGAGCGGGACGACCTCCTACGAGCAGTACTTC.

The count of this clone is one. The chain employs TRBV5-1 and TRBJ1-2; 10 positions match TRBD1. Germline V lookup: CDR1 SGHRS, CDR2 YFSETQ. The CDR3 contains 13 residues. V shed 3 bases, J shed 6 bases, and the junction held 2 bases outside the gene matches. CDR3 amino acids: CASSWGTGDGYTF. The DNA for the CDR3 is TGCGCCAGCAGCTGGGGGACAGGGGATGGCTACACCTTC.

This clone was picked up one time. The chain carries TRBV2 and TRBJ2-3; D gene ambiguous. Per the germline V gene, CDR1 is SNHLY and CDR2 is FYNNEI. The CDR3 is 12 amino acids. V was trimmed by 3 bases and J by 4 bases, leaving 5 bases between them. The CDR3 nucleotides read TGTGCCAGCAGTGAGTACTCAGATACGCAGTATTTT. This gives the protein CASSEYSDTQYF.

This chain links TRBV10-1 with TRBJ2-1, with 8 bases matching TRBD2. Germline V gene data show CDR1 as WNHNN and CDR2 as SYGVQD (reference sequence). The junction had 5 bases not matched to a gene; V was cut back by 0 bases and J by 4 bases. The CDR3 loop spans 16 amino acids. The CDR3 spells CASSESAGGSYNEQFF. In DNA form, the CDR3 reads TGCGCCAGCAGTGAGTCTGCGGGAGGTTCTTACAATGAGCAGTTCTTC.

The CDR3 loop reads CASSRSQVTSNTEAFF. In DNA form, the CDR3 reads TGTGCCAGCAGCCGGTCACAGGTAACCTCGAACACTGAAGCTTTCTTT. The chain is built from TRBV9 and TRBJ1-1, with TRBD1 as a possible D gene (5 bases). The V end lost 4 bases, the J end lost 1 base, and 17 bases lay between the germline ends. Germline CDR1 and CDR2: SGDLS and YYNGEE. The CDR3 extends over 16 amino acids. Using reference TRBV9 and TRBJ1-1 for the parts outside the CDR3, the full variable domain is DSGVTQTPKHLITATGQRVTLRCSPRSGDLSVYWYQQSLDQGLQFLIQYYNGEERAKGNILERFSAQQFPDLHSELNLSSLELGDSALYFCASSRSQVTSNTEAFFGQGTRLTVV.

The V call is TRBV28, the J call TRBJ1-4; 9 positions agree with TRBD1. The ends lost 5 bases at V and 7 bases at J; junction bases unmatched: 8. The germline CDR1 and CDR2 sequences are MDHEN and SYDVKM. The CDR3 runs to 15 residues. The CDR3 bases are TGTGCCAGCAGTCCCTCGACAGGGGGTAGTGAAAAACTGTTTTTT. It encodes CASSPSTGGSEKLFF. Based on the CDR3 plus reference TRBV28 and TRBJ1-4, the full variable domain is DVKVTQSSRYLVKRTGEKVFLECVQDMDHENMFWYRQDPGLGLRLIYFSYDVKMKEKGDIPEGYSVSREKKERFSLILESASTNQTSMYLCASSPSTGGSEKLFFGSGTQLSVL.

The chain recombines TRBV11-3 with TRBJ1-1; D is ambiguous. Germline values: CDR1 SGHNT, CDR2 YENEEA. Trimming left V 3 bases short and J 0 bases short, with 5 bases between. The CDR3 totals 13 residues. The DNA for the CDR3 is TGTGCCAGCAGCTTTTCGGTGAACACTGAAGCTTTCTTT. This encodes CASSFSVNTEAFF.

The genes are TRBV5-1 and TRBJ1-1; the D gene is possibly TRBD1 (5 bases). The CDR3 totals 14 residues. Germline V CDR1 and CDR2: SGHRS, YFSETQ. Trimming took 3 bases from V and 7 from J, leaving 16 bases between them. CDR3: CASSSDGANREAFF. CDR3 sequence (DNA): TGCGCCAGCAGCTCGGACGGGGCGAACCGTGAAGCTTTCTTT.